The rows below give T cell receptor beta chains drawn from one sample of a study of cytomegalovirus exposure and HLA in healthy donors. Profiling relied on immunoSEQ multiplex PCR, and the TCRdb table lists in-frame clones only, not all of them. Among 120,000 or so clones listed, less than 80% were seen once. The specimen sequenced was PBMCs. All receptors come from a man younger than 40 in good health and CMV-seronegative. CDR3s include the opening cysteine and the closing phenylalanine or tryptophan. A D gene is named only where the DNA matches it firmly. Clone size is not always given. Where it is, it says once, few, many or a class for expanded clones.

J gene: TRBJ2-3
D gene: TRBD1
clone size: .
V gene: TRBV6-5
CDR3 protein: CASGRGPDTQYF
CDR3 DNA: TGTGCCAGCGGCAGGGGGCCGGATACGCAGTATTTT

J gene: TRBJ1-3
D gene: .
clone size: .
V gene: TRBV6-1
CDR3 protein: CASTPTKNSGNTIYF
CDR3 DNA: TGTGCCAGTACACCGACAAAAAACTCTGGAAACACCATATATTTT

J gene: TRBJ2-3
D gene: TRBD2
clone size: .
V gene: TRBV5-4
CDR3 protein: CASSGGLAGVTDTQYF
CDR3 DNA: TGTGCCAGCAGCGGAGGACTAGCGGGGGTCACAGATACGCAGTATTTT

J gene: TRBJ2-5
D gene: TRBD1
clone size: .
V gene: TRBV6-6
CDR3 protein: CASRGQGTPYQETQYF
CDR3 DNA: TGTGCCAGCAGGGGACAGGGGACTCCCTACCAAGAGACCCAGTACTTC

J gene: TRBJ1-2
D gene: .
clone size: few
V gene: TRBV4-1
CDR3 protein: CASSQLGVDYGYTF
CDR3 DNA: TGCGCCAGCAGCCAATTGGGCGTTGACTATGGCTACACCTTC

J gene: TRBJ2-2
D gene: .
clone size: .
V gene: TRBV12-5
CDR3 protein: CASGRGNTGELFF
CDR3 DNA: TGTGCTAGTGGTCGGGGAAACACCGGGGAGCTGTTTTTT

J gene: TRBJ1-3
D gene: .
clone size: .
V gene: TRBV9
CDR3 protein: CASSVTGTLGNTIYF
CDR3 DNA: TGTGCCAGCAGCGTGACGGGGACACTAGGAAACACCATATATTTT

J gene: TRBJ1-5
D gene: TRBD1
clone size: few
V gene: TRBV29-1
CDR3 protein: CSVDSGGGQPQHF
CDR3 DNA: TGCAGCGTTGATTCAGGGGGTGGCCAGCCCCAGCATTTT

J gene: TRBJ2-7
D gene: .
clone size: .
V gene: TRBV28
CDR3 protein: CASSLTGPSYEQYF
CDR3 DNA: TGTGCCAGCAGTTTAACAGGCCCCTCCTACGAGCAGTACTTC

J gene: TRBJ2-1
D gene: TRBD1
clone size: .
V gene: TRBV29-1
CDR3 protein: CSVEDLDRGYNEQFF
CDR3 DNA: TGCAGCGTTGAAGATCTGGACAGGGGTTACAACGAGCAGTTCTTC

J gene: TRBJ1-2
D gene: TRBD1
clone size: .
V gene: TRBV5-6
CDR3 protein: CASSTKGGPRYGYTF
CDR3 DNA: TGTGCCAGCAGCACCAAAGGGGGCCCACGCTATGGCTACACCTTC

J gene: TRBJ2-3
D gene: .
clone size: .
V gene: TRBV28
CDR3 protein: CASGLRSTDTQYF
CDR3 DNA: TGTGCCAGCGGGCTTAGAAGCACAGATACGCAGTATTTT

J gene: TRBJ2-5
D gene: .
clone size: .
V gene: TRBV15
CDR3 protein: CATSRDPAGETQYF
CDR3 DNA: TGTGCCACCAGCAGAGATCCCGCAGGGGAGACCCAGTACTTC

J gene: TRBJ1-4
D gene: TRBD1
clone size: few
V gene: TRBV2
CDR3 protein: CASSEAGTGNEKLFF
CDR3 DNA: TGTGCCAGCAGTGAAGCGGGGACAGGCAATGAAAAACTGTTTTTT

J gene: TRBJ2-5
D gene: .
clone size: .
V gene: TRBV1
CDR3 protein: CTSGQPLAGGLETQYF
CDR3 DNA: TGCACCAGCGGCCAACCCCTAGCGGGGGGGTTAGAGACCCAGTACTTC

J gene: TRBJ1-5
D gene: TRBD1
clone size: .
V gene: TRBV14
CDR3 protein: CATDFEEIQGNNQPQHF
CDR3 DNA: TGTGCCACCGACTTCGAGGAGATACAGGGGAACAATCAGCCCCAGCATTTT

J gene: TRBJ2-3
D gene: TRBD2
clone size: .
V gene: TRBV7-9
CDR3 protein: CASSPRTSVVDTQYF
CDR3 DNA: TGTGCCAGCAGCCCGAGGACTAGCGTGGTGGATACGCAGTATTTT

J gene: TRBJ1-4
D gene: TRBD1
clone size: few
V gene: TRBV6-1
CDR3 protein: CASRDPGGSEKLFF
CDR3 DNA: TGTGCCAGCAGGGATCCAGGGGGCTCTGAAAAACTGTTTTTT

J gene: TRBJ1-1
D gene: .
clone size: few
V gene: TRBV19
CDR3 protein: CASIGLANTEAFF
CDR3 DNA: TGTGCCAGTATCGGATTAGCTAACACTGAAGCTTTCTTT

J gene: TRBJ1-2
D gene: TRBD1
clone size: .
V gene: TRBV6-1
CDR3 protein: CASSETGPNYGYTF
CDR3 DNA: TGTGCCAGCAGTGAGACAGGGCCTAACTATGGCTACACCTTC

J gene: TRBJ1-6
D gene: .
clone size: once
V gene: TRBV4-2
CDR3 protein: CASSQEGSQGSPLHF
CDR3 DNA: TGTGCCAGCAGCCAAGAGGGCAGTCAGGGTTCACCCCTCCACTTT

J gene: TRBJ1-1
D gene: .
clone size: once
V gene: TRBV18
CDR3 protein: CASSPPDGTSEAFF
CDR3 DNA: TGTGCCAGCTCACCCCCGGACGGGACAAGTGAAGCTTTCTTT

J gene: TRBJ2-7
D gene: TRBD2
clone size: once
V gene: TRBV7-9
CDR3 protein: CSSSLHALAGGHEQYF
CDR3 DNA: TGTTCCAGCAGCCTTCACGCCCTAGCGGGGGGCCACGAGCAGTACTTC